This T cell receptor beta chain is from a study of cytomegalovirus exposure and HLA in healthy donors. CDR3 size: 18 residues. The V and J ends lost 2 bases and 6 bases, in that order; junction bases with no gene match: 10. Looked up from germline, CDR1 is MNHEY and CDR2 is SMNVEV (reference sequence). General study findings and limits: Clonal expansion was found to be greater in HLA-associated TCR beta chains than in equally common others in a later analysis.

The primer mix had 60 Vbeta and 13 Jbeta primers. Per the authors' pipeline: It was a later analysis that counted roughly 79 million unique TCR beta chains, of which 8.5 million to 12 million were shared. Measured with immunoSEQ multiplex PCR; TCRdb has only the in-frame clones, and not every one. Clone size and the V and J calls come from that table; the DNA yielded D and trimming. The data include fewer than 200,000 clones; the top ten clones carry 5.5% to 7.5%. A word on this clone: Its cognate antigen is unknown.

The origin of this receptor is a man aged 30 to 39 in good health and CMV-seronegative. The sequenced sample was PBMCs. The chain carries TRBV27 and TRBJ2-2; 12 bases match TRBD2. CDR3 nucleotide sequence: TGTGCCAGCAGTTTAAAGCCGCGGCTAGCGGGAGGGTCCGGGGAGCTGTTTTTT. Translation gives CASSLKPRLAGGSGELFF.